This T cell receptor (beta chain) emerged from a study of CDR3 diversity in severe acne. CDR1 and CDR2 from the germline V gene are SGHTA and FQGTGA. The V gene end was trimmed by 5 bases and the J gene end by 1 base; junction bases not matched to a gene: 3. The CDR3 is 14 residues long. This clonotype came up a few times. TCRdb re-derived calls from the PCR reads in MiXCR, one entry per CDR3 protein. Here the sample spans about 84,000 distinct CDR3 sequences, around 53% being singletons. The sample comprised blood. This sequence originates from a male donor in good health, without acne. The V call is TRBV7-3, the J call TRBJ1-1; TRBD1 matches at 8 bases. The CDR3 loop is CASSRGQGNTEAFF. CDR3 coding DNA: TGTGCCAGCAGCCGCGGACAGGGGAACACTGAAGCTTTCTTT.